A single T cell receptor (beta chain) is shown here with its context. The record originates from a study of T cell changes during pregnancy in multiple sclerosis. Sequenced by immunoSEQ multiplex PCR; TCRdb stores in-frame clones only, minus some. The sample records 76,000 or so clones, approximately 92% being singletons. The germline CDR1 and CDR2 sequences are LNHDA and SQIVND (reference sequence). Trimming cost V 11 bases and J 1 base, with 21 bases left between them. The CDR3 length is 17 residues. The sequence came from a female donor in good health, enrolled as a control in a pregnancy study. Sequenced material: peripheral blood, taken in the second trimester of pregnancy. This chain uses TRBV19 with TRBJ2-6; D is unclear. CDR3 coding DNA: TGTGCCGTCAAGGCAGGTCCCTCCTTTTCTGGGGCCAACGTCCTGACTTTC. Translated: CAVKAGPSFSGANVLTF. The full variable domain, with the rest looked up from reference TRBV19 and TRBJ2-6, is DGGITQSPKYLFRKEGQNVTLSCEQNLNHDAMYWYRQDPGQGLRLIYYSQIVNDFQKGDIAEGYSVSREKKESFPLTVTSAQKNPTAFYLCAVKAGPSFSGANVLTFGAGSRLTVL.